Below, 14 T cell receptor beta chains from the same sample are listed, as sequenced in a study of blood T cell repertoires in COVID-19. Data came from immunoSEQ multiplex PCR; TCRdb stores just in-frame clones and leaves some out. The sample holds roughly 160,000 clones, roughly 90% seen once. The source material was peripheral blood. The origin of the receptors is a man in his fifties or sixties with acute or convalescent COVID-19.

The chain has TRBV19 and TRBJ1-5, with 10 bases fitting TRBD1. The germline V gene has CDR1 LNHDA and CDR2 SQIVND (reference sequence). J was trimmed by 7 bases and V by 5 bases; bases with no gene match: 8. This CDR3 is built from 15 residues. The DNA for the CDR3 is TGTGCCAGTAGTCGTCTGACAGGGGGCGTGCAGCCCCAGCATTTT. It codes for CASSRLTGGVQPQHF.

The gene calls are TRBV10-2 and TRBJ1-6; D ambiguous. The CDR3 extends over 13 amino acids. Germline lookup yields CDR1 WSHSY and CDR2 SAAADI. V lost 8 bases to trimming and J lost 5 bases, with 10 bases between them. CDR3 sequence (DNA): TGCGCCAGCCGAGAGGCGAATAATTCACCCCTCCACTTT. This encodes CASREANNSPLHF.

The V gene is TRBV19, the J gene TRBJ2-3; a possible D gene is TRBD2 (6 bases). Germline V gives CDR1 LNHDA, CDR2 SQIVND (reference sequence). Trimming pared 8 bases from V and 0 bases from J, leaving 15 bases between. The CDR3 has 15 amino acids. The CDR3 protein is CASRGAGTSTDTQYF. Written as DNA, the CDR3 is TGTGCCAGTCGAGGTGCGGGAACTAGCACAGATACGCAGTATTTT.

CDR3 coding DNA: TGTGCCAGCAGCAAAGGACTAGCGGAATACAATGAGCAGTTCTTC. Translated: CASSKGLAEYNEQFF. The V call is TRBV7-6, the J call TRBJ2-1; TRBD2 agrees at 10 bases. With V trimmed by 5 bases and J by 4 bases, 5 bases remained unmatched. There are 15 residues in the CDR3. Germline V CDR1 and CDR2: SGHVS, FNYEAQ.

The chain is built from TRBV3-1 (or the pseudogene TRBV3-2) and TRBJ2-5, with D perhaps TRBD2 (5 bases). V was clipped by 1 base and J by 2 bases, with 5 bases between them. Germline loops: CDR1 LGHDT, CDR2 YNNKEL (reference sequence). The CDR3 consists of 13 residues. Here the CDR3 DNA reads TGTGCCAGCAGCCAAGCGGGGCAAGAGACCCAGTACTTC. Translating gives CASSQAGQETQYF.

V is TRBV5-4 and J is TRBJ2-3, with D tentatively TRBD2 (5 bases). Germline-derived CDR1 and CDR2 are SGHNT and YYREEE (reference sequence). The ends were cut back, 5 bases at V and 6 bases at J, with 13 bases in the middle. This CDR3 is 13 amino acids long. The CDR3 DNA reads as TGTGCCAGCAGGCCTCCTAGCCGTGATACGCAGTATTTT. The encoded protein is CASRPPSRDTQYF.

The V and J genes are TRBV3-1 (or the pseudogene TRBV3-2) and TRBJ2-2; 10 bases agree with TRBD1. The CDR3 contains 16 residues. Germline V gene lookup returns CDR1 LGHDT and CDR2 YNNKEL (reference sequence). After removal of 5 bases from V and 3 bases from J, the junction contained 6 bases not matched to a gene. The CDR3 region is CASSTTGTGDTGELFF. The CDR3 nucleotides are TGTGCCAGCAGCACAACCGGGACAGGGGACACCGGGGAGCTGTTTTTT.

J is TRBJ1-2 and V is TRBV6-2 or TRBV6-3; D gene uncertain. This CDR3 has 12 amino acids. The V end was cut by 6 bases, the J end by 1 base, with 6 bases between. Germline lookup yields CDR1 MNHEY and CDR2 SVGEGT. The CDR3 region is CASSLLNYGYTF. The CDR3 DNA reads TGTGCCAGCAGCCTCCTTAACTATGGCTACACCTTC.

This clone was seen once. This rearrangement joins TRBV5-5 to TRBJ1-4, with D perhaps matching TRBD1 (5 bases). The CDR3 has 14 residues. CDR1 and CDR2 from the germline V gene are SGHKS and YYEKEE (reference sequence). With 4 bases removed from V and 5 bases from J, the gap between germline ends came to 12 bases. CDR3 DNA: TGTGCCAGCAGCCTACACGGGGGAAATGAAAAACTGTTTTTT. Translating gives CASSLHGGNEKLFF.

The chain couples TRBV28 to TRBJ2-1; 11 bases fit TRBD2. J gave up 8 bases and V 2 bases, and 11 bases lay outside the gene matches. CDR1 MDHEN and CDR2 SYDVKM come from the germline V gene. This CDR3 is 17 amino acids long. The CDR3: CASSLGRELAGVDEQFF. The CDR3 DNA reads as TGTGCCAGCAGTTTAGGGCGAGAACTAGCGGGAGTAGATGAGCAGTTCTTC.

V and J are TRBV27 and TRBJ1-4; D not resolved. The germline V gene has CDR1 MNHEY and CDR2 SMNVEV (reference sequence). This CDR3 contains 13 residues. Trimming took off 3 bases at V and 8 bases at J, with 10 bases between the two ends. CDR3: CASSFGDGEKLFF. CDR3 sequence (DNA): TGTGCCAGCAGTTTCGGAGACGGGGAAAAACTGTTTTTT.

The chain uses TRBV6-2 or TRBV6-3 and TRBJ1-2, with D maybe TRBD1 (5 bases). The length of the CDR3 is 12 residues. The V gene lost 6 bases and the J gene lost 3 bases, with 8 bases spanning the gap. CDR1 is MNHEY, CDR2 SVGEGT, per germline. CDR3 sequence (DNA): TGTGCCAGCAGCGCACAGGACTATGGCTACACCTTC. Its protein product is CASSAQDYGYTF.

This clone was picked up one time. The rearrangement uses TRBV19 and TRBJ2-1; TRBD2 matches 7 bases. CDR3 length: 14 residues. Germline CDR1 reads LNHDA; CDR2 reads SQIVND (reference sequence). The V and J ends lost 9 bases and 6 bases, in that order; junction bases with no gene match: 11. CDR3 region: CASTNGRTINEQFF. The DNA of the CDR3 is TGTGCCAGCACTAACGGGAGGACGATCAATGAGCAGTTCTTC.

V and J are TRBV6-2 or TRBV6-3 and TRBJ1-5, with TRBD1 identical over 7 bases. V lost 0 bases and J lost 0; bases outside the gene matches: 5. CDR1 and CDR2 (germline): MNHEY, SVGEGT. The CDR3 runs 17 residues. Written as DNA, the CDR3 is TGTGCCAGCAGTTACTCGAGGGGACAGTATAGCAATCAGCCCCAGCATTTT. Translation gives CASSYSRGQYSNQPQHF.